This is a list of T cell receptor beta chains from one sample in a study of glioma-infiltrating T cells. Using its own MiXCR run on the multiplex PCR reads, TCRdb lists one record per CDR3 protein. This sample yields around 21,000 distinct CDR3 sequences, of which 20% to 25% are seen a single time; around 14% belongs to the top ten. The sequenced material came from glioma tissue, nonneoplastic brain tissue, or PBMCs (not recorded which). Receptors originate from a human donor with low-grade glioma or glioblastoma, undergoing nonglioma brain surgery, or in good health (not recorded which). The CDR3 runs from the conserved cysteine through the conserved F or W. Each record gives: CDR3 protein, CDR3 DNA, clone size, D gene, J gene, V gene. D genes are given only for firm matches. Clone sizes are given selectively: once, few, many, or a class where the clone is expanded.

CASRGPIGYQETQYF TGTGCCAGCAGGGGTCCCATTGGGTACCAAGAGACCCAGTACTTC few . TRBJ2-5 TRBV6-2/TRBV6-3
CASSEMVQAKLQETQYF TGTGCCAGCAGTGAAATGGTACAGGCCAAGCTTCAAGAGACCCAGTACTTC medium-sized . TRBJ2-5 TRBV2
CASSFPAGGTDTQYF TGTGCCAGCAGCTTTCCAGCGGGGGGCACAGATACGCAGTATTTT few TRBD2 TRBJ2-3 TRBV5-8
CAWSPWGTSNQPQHF TGTGCCTGGAGTCCCTGGGGCACGAGCAATCAGCCCCAGCATTTT . . TRBJ1-5 TRBV30
CASKPPSLAGRTDTQYF TGTGCCAGTAAGCCCCCCTCCCTAGCGGGGCGCACAGATACGCAGTATTTT . TRBD2 TRBJ2-3 TRBV28
CASSQRGGRETQYF TGTGCCAGCAGTCAGCGGGGGGGGCGGGAGACCCAGTACTTC many TRBD2 TRBJ2-5 TRBV6-1
CASSYSTRTGRDTIYF TGTGCCAGCAGTTACTCGACGCGGACAGGAAGAGACACCATATATTTT many TRBD1 TRBJ1-3 TRBV6-2/TRBV6-3
CASSGLLFNQPQHF TGTGCCAGTAGCGGTCTGCTGTTCAATCAGCCCCAGCATTTT many . TRBJ1-5 TRBV19
CASSRSGQDDGYTF TGTGCCAGCAGTCGATCCGGACAGGACGATGGCTACACCTTC medium-sized TRBD1 TRBJ1-2 TRBV6-1
CASSPSIGNTIYF TGTGCCAGCAGCCCTTCCATTGGAAACACCATATATTTT many . TRBJ1-3 TRBV7-9
CASSREGGGATDTQYF TGCGCCAGCAGCCGGGAGGGCGGGGGGGCAACAGATACGCAGTATTTT few TRBD2 TRBJ2-3 TRBV4-3
CASKSLSSYNEQFF TGTGCCAGCAAGAGTCTTAGCTCCTACAATGAGCAGTTCTTC . . TRBJ2-1 TRBV2
CASSIGQGLNTDTQYF TGTGCCAGTAGTATCGGGCAGGGGTTGAACACAGATACGCAGTATTTT few . TRBJ2-3 TRBV19
CASSQQGRGGEQYF TGTGCCAGCAGCCAACAAGGTCGGGGGGGAGAGCAGTACTTC . TRBD2 TRBJ2-7 TRBV7-9
CSVDRGNEQFF TGCAGCGTTGATCGGGGGAATGAGCAGTTCTTC . . TRBJ2-1 TRBV29-1
CASSPRGNYGYTF TGTGCCAGCAGCCCGAGGGGAAACTATGGCTACACCTTC . . TRBJ1-2 TRBV7-9
CPSSPPGYTQYF TGTCCCAGCAGCCCCCCCGGGTATACGCAGTATTTT . . TRBJ2-3 TRBV28
CASRAGTGSYNEQFF TGTGCCAGCAGAGCTGGGACTGGCTCCTACAATGAGCAGTTCTTC many . TRBJ2-1 TRBV6-2/TRBV6-3
CATSSTRDHEQYF TGTGCCACCTCGAGTACCAGGGACCACGAGCAGTACTTC many . TRBJ2-7 TRBV6-1